Listed here are 8 T cell receptor beta chains from one sample, sequenced in a study of blood T cells in healthy people across ages. A J-beta primer mix and a sample-barcoded 5' primer were used in a second PCR of about 7 to 12 cycles. TCRdb itself ran the 5' RACE reads through MiXCR, one entry per CDR3 protein. Of approximately 800,000 distinct CDR3 sequences listed, approximately 53% are singletons. Input material: blood. These receptor sequences come from a man between 40 and 49 years old in good health.

The chain carries TRBV5-1 and TRBJ2-6; D call uncertain. The V end lost 4 bases, the J end lost 0 bases, and 11 bases lay between the germline ends. Germline CDR1 and CDR2: SGHRS and YFSETQ. The CDR3 runs 16 residues. The CDR3 loop reads CASSLPQSSGANVLTF. CDR3 nucleotides: TGCGCCAGCAGCCTGCCACAGAGCTCTGGGGCCAACGTCCTGACTTTC. The whole variable domain, filled in from reference TRBV5-1 and TRBJ2-6, reads KAGVTQTPRYLIKTRGQQVTLSCSPISGHRSVSWYQQTPGQGLQFLFEYFSETQRNKGNFPGRFSGRQFSNSRSEMNVSTLELGDSALYLCASSLPQSSGANVLTFGAGSRLTVL.

V and J are TRBV20-1 and TRBJ1-2, with D uncertain. The CDR3 loop spans 15 amino acids. The germline V gene encodes CDR1 DFQATT and CDR2 SNEGSKA (reference sequence). V lost 1 base, J lost 4 bases, and 16 bases lay in between. CDR3 in amino acids: CSARAPDGLLYGYTF. For the CDR3, the DNA is TGCAGTGCTAGAGCCCCGGACGGTCTCCTCTATGGCTACACCTTC.

V is TRBV7-3 and J is TRBJ2-1, with 11 bases aligning to TRBD2. The DNA matches TRBJ2-7 better at its end, which makes the J call doubtful. The V gene's germline CDR1 is SGHTA and CDR2 FQGTGA. The CDR3 spans 15 residues. The CDR3 nucleotides are TGTGCCAGCAGCTTTGGGACTAGCGGATACAATGAGCAGTACTTC. This encodes CASSFGTSGYNEQYF.

The CDR3 here is CASSEARMGLAGGSHYEQYF. The CDR3 DNA is TGTGCCAGCAGTGAAGCCCGGATGGGACTAGCGGGGGGCTCCCACTACGAGCAGTACTTC. This chain links TRBV2 with TRBJ2-7; 15 nucleotides align to TRBD2. CDR1 is SNHLY, CDR2 FYNNEI, per germline. Losses at the gene ends were 0 bases for V and 3 bases for J; bases not matched to a gene: 12. This CDR3 contains 20 residues.

The chain is built from TRBV12-3 or TRBV12-4 and TRBJ1-1; D is unclear. This CDR3 spans 13 amino acids. Trimming shortened V by 4 bases and J by 5 bases, and 11 bases separated the two germline ends. CDR3 region: CASSSQDGTEAFF. In DNA, the CDR3 is TGTGCCAGCAGTTCCCAGGACGGAACTGAAGCTTTCTTT.

The chain has TRBV28 and TRBJ2-5, with D perhaps matching TRBD1 or TRBD2 (5 bases each). Germline V gene lookup returns CDR1 MDHEN and CDR2 SYDVKM. The length of the CDR3 is 15 residues. The V end was cut by 6 bases, the J end by 11 bases, with 25 bases between. CDR3 protein: CASSRPGAGLNEQYF. The CDR3 DNA is TGTGCCAGCAGCCGACCCGGGGCAGGACTCAATGAGCAGTACTTC.

This clonotype was counted only a few times. This chain connects TRBV18 to TRBJ2-5; D gene unclear. The CDR3 is 13 residues long. Trimming cost V 5 bases and J 0 bases, with 7 bases left between them. Germline V gene data show CDR1 as KGHSH and CDR2 as LQKENI. The CDR3, as DNA: TGTGCCAGCTCAGCAAAAAACCAAGAGACCCAGTACTTC. It translates to CASSAKNQETQYF.

V gene TRBV28 combines with J gene TRBJ2-5, with D perhaps matching TRBD2 (5 bases). Trimming removed 10 bases at V and 5 bases at J, with 20 bases between. The CDR3 totals 14 residues. The germline V gene encodes CDR1 MDHEN and CDR2 SYDVKM. DNA for the CDR3: TGTGCCACTTACGATCGGGGTGGCCGGGAGACCCAGTACTTC. The encoded protein is CATYDRGGRETQYF. The entire variable domain, with the rest obtained from reference TRBV28 and TRBJ2-5, is as follows: DVKVTQSSRYLVKRTGEKVFLECVQDMDHENMFWYRQDPGLGLRLIYFSYDVKMKEKGDIPEGYSVSREKKERFSLILESASTNQTSMYLCATYDRGGRETQYFGPGTRLLVL.